This T cell receptor beta chain was retrieved from a study of breast tumors, draining lymph nodes, adjacent tissues. Study findings and constraints: Luminal-like breast cancer showed significantly higher tumor–nontumor repertoire similarity than basal-like. Data fit most tumor T cells coming from lymph node, expanding in tumor.

MiXCR, applied by TCRdb to the multiplex PCR reads, yields one record per CDR3 protein. The sample carries about 230,000 distinct CDR3 sequences, less than 40% recorded once. The CDR3 consists of 14 residues. Germline V gene sequence: CDR1 LNHNV, CDR2 YYDKDF (reference sequence). V lost 1 base to trimming and J lost 0 bases, with 6 bases between them. As for this clonotype: The target antigen is unknown.

Breast cancer patients provided tissue from their axillary draining lymph nodes. This TCR derives from a female donor with breast cancer. Some clones in this sample may be carry-over from other donors' samples. The V gene is TRBV15, the J gene TRBJ2-5; D gene uncertain. Material: axillary lymph node tissue. The CDR3 region has the DNA TGTGCCACCAGCAGAGGAGCGTACCAAGAGACCCAGTACTTC. Translation: CATSRGAYQETQYF.